These T cell receptor beta chains were read from a single sample in a study of cytomegalovirus exposure and HLA in healthy donors. TCRdb keeps only in-frame clones here, not all; method: immunoSEQ multiplex PCR. The sample has 150,000 to 200,000 clones, just over 70% seen once; the top ten hold about 4.3%. Sequencing input: PBMCs. Receptors were obtained from a man between 18 and 29 years old in good health and CMV-seropositive. The CDR3 runs from the conserved cysteine through the conserved F or W. Fields, in order: J gene, D gene, clone size, V gene, CDR3 protein, CDR3 DNA. The D gene is left open where the match is weak. Clone size is stated in some rows and not others, as once, few, many or a class when expanded.

TRBJ2-1 | - | few | TRBV5-6 | CASSLRGGQGYNEQFF | TGTGCCAGCAGCTTGAGGGGGGGGCAGGGCTACAATGAGCAGTTCTTC
TRBJ1-1 | - | - | TRBV5-4 | CASSLDVGLNTEAFF | TGTGCCAGCAGCTTGGACGTGGGCCTGAACACTGAAGCTTTCTTT
TRBJ1-2 | TRBD1 | - | TRBV16 | CASSQSTGGNGYTF | TGTGCCAGCAGCCAAAGTACAGGGGGCAATGGCTACACCTTC
TRBJ1-2 | - | - | TRBV6-5 | CASRRLEAGGGYTF | TGTGCCAGCAGGAGACTTGAGGCCGGGGGGGGCTACACCTTC
TRBJ2-3 | - | - | TRBV7-2 | CASSLGSGNTDTQYF | TGTGCCAGCAGCTTAGGGTCAGGGAACACAGATACGCAGTATTTT
TRBJ1-2 | - | - | TRBV18 | CASSPRRDTHSYGYTF | TGTGCCAGCTCACCCCGACGGGACACCCACAGCTATGGCTACACCTTC
TRBJ1-1 | - | few | TRBV18 | CASSLTGFRNTEAFF | TGTGCCAGCTCACTTACAGGGTTCCGGAACACTGAAGCTTTCTTT
TRBJ1-5 | - | - | TRBV29-1 | CSVVLGYNQPQHF | TGCAGCGTTGTACTCGGGTACAATCAGCCCCAGCATTTT
TRBJ1-6 | TRBD1 | - | TRBV7-2 | CASSEWGTGASPLHF | TGTGCCAGCAGCGAGTGGGGGACAGGGGCTTCACCCCTCCACTTT
TRBJ1-2 | - | few | TRBV6-5 | CASSKGWGGGYTF | TGTGCCAGCAGCAAAGGATGGGGGGGCGGCTACACCTTC
TRBJ2-2 | - | - | TRBV28 | CASSPGDSATGELFF | TGTGCCAGCAGTCCGGGGGATTCGGCCACCGGGGAGCTGTTTTTT
TRBJ1-2 | - | - | TRBV6-5 | CASKIQGMRNGYTF | TGTGCCAGCAAGATACAGGGAATGCGGAATGGCTACACCTTC
TRBJ1-3 | - | few | TRBV6-5 | CASSYDRSSGNTIYF | TGTGCCAGCAGTTACGACAGGAGCTCTGGAAACACCATATATTTT
TRBJ2-5 | - | - | TRBV19 | CASSSRYRVGKETQYF | TGTGCCAGTAGTTCTCGGTACAGGGTAGGGAAAGAGACCCAGTACTTC
TRBJ1-1 | - | - | TRBV11-3 | CASSRFDRNTEAFF | TGTGCCAGCAGCCGATTCGACAGGAACACTGAAGCTTTCTTT
TRBJ1-2 | - | - | TRBV19 | CASSTPPGSNYGYTF | TGTGCCAGTAGTACCCCCCCCGGGTCTAACTATGGCTACACCTTC
TRBJ2-3 | TRBD2 | - | TRBV11-2 | CASGGLAIPDTQYF | TGTGCCAGCGGGGGACTAGCCATCCCAGATACGCAGTATTTT
TRBJ2-2 | - | - | TRBV5-1 | CASSLDRVVTGELFF | TGCGCCAGCAGCTTGGACAGGGTGGTCACCGGGGAGCTGTTTTTT
TRBJ1-5 | TRBD1 | - | TRBV19 | CASTRDRASNQPQHF | TGTGCCAGTACCAGGGACAGGGCTAGCAATCAGCCCCAGCATTTT
TRBJ1-5 | - | - | TRBV19 | CASRVEGWGNQPQHF | TGTGCCAGTAGGGTAGAGGGTTGGGGCAATCAGCCCCAGCATTTT
TRBJ1-2 | - | - | TRBV23-1 | CASSQGREGNYGYTF | TGCGCCAGCAGTCAAGGGCGGGAAGGTAACTATGGCTACACCTTC
TRBJ2-3 | TRBD2 | - | TRBV19 | CASSIRGRADTQYF | TGTGCCAGTAGTATACGAGGGAGGGCAGATACGCAGTATTTT
TRBJ1-6 | TRBD1 | few | TRBV18 | CASSTGQDANSPGHF | TGTGCCAGCTCAACGGGACAGGACGCAAATTCACCGGGCCACTTT
TRBJ1-6 | - | once | TRBV19 | CASSTGESPLHF | TGTGCCAGTAGTACAGGGGAATCACCCCTCCACTTT
TRBJ2-1 | TRBD2 | - | TRBV7-2 | CASSLTGAGGPGEQFF | TGTGCCAGCAGCTTGACCGGGGCGGGAGGGCCCGGGGAGCAGTTCTTC
TRBJ2-5 | TRBD2 | - | TRBV28 | CASSFRGEYQETQYF | TGTGCCAGCAGTTTCCGGGGGGAGTACCAAGAGACCCAGTACTTC
TRBJ1-2 | - | - | TRBV9 | CASSVGGRADYGYTF | TGTGCCAGCAGCGTAGGAGGCAGGGCTGACTATGGCTACACCTTC
TRBJ2-1 | - | - | TRBV27 | CASSLSASGRGDEQFF | TGTGCCAGCAGTTTATCTGCTAGCGGTAGGGGGGATGAGCAGTTCTTC
TRBJ2-1 | TRBD2 | - | TRBV27 | CASSLSGGLNEQFF | TGTGCCAGCAGTCTGAGCGGGGGACTCAATGAGCAGTTCTTC
TRBJ1-2 | - | few | TRBV5-6 | CASSRNTRGYTF | TGTGCCAGCAGCCGTAACACGAGGGGCTACACCTTC
TRBJ2-3 | TRBD1 | - | TRBV19 | CASSLDRGGATDTQYF | TGTGCCAGTAGCCTTGACAGGGGAGGTGCGACAGATACGCAGTATTTT
TRBJ1-1 | - | - | TRBV11-2 | CASSLLRWGGLGVTEAFF | TGTGCCAGCAGCTTATTGAGGTGGGGGGGGCTCGGTGTCACTGAAGCTTTCTTT
TRBJ2-5 | - | - | TRBV9 | CASSVGVGARETQYF | TGTGCCAGCAGCGTAGGGGTGGGGGCGAGGGAGACCCAGTACTTC
TRBJ2-2 | TRBD2 | - | TRBV19 | CASSIVAGESSGELFF | TGTGCCAGTAGTATTGTAGCGGGAGAGAGTAGCGGGGAGCTGTTTTTT
TRBJ2-1 | TRBD2 | few | TRBV6-6 | CASRPPGTSGRNEQFF | TGTGCCAGCAGGCCACCCGGGACTAGCGGGAGAAATGAGCAGTTCTTC
TRBJ1-3 | - | - | TRBV5-1 | CASSLDSSGNTIYF | TGCGCCAGCAGCTTGGACAGTTCTGGAAACACCATATATTTT
TRBJ2-2 | - | - | TRBV5-1 | CASSVGTNTGELFF | TGCGCCAGCAGCGTAGGGACTAACACCGGGGAGCTGTTTTTT
TRBJ1-1 | - | - | TRBV7-9 | CASSFPGRRGSEAFF | TGTGCCAGCAGCTTCCCCGGACGGAGGGGATCTGAAGCTTTCTTT
TRBJ1-1 | - | once | TRBV29-1 | CSVATGNTEAFF | TGCAGCGTCGCTACAGGGAACACTGAAGCTTTCTTT
TRBJ2-1 | TRBD2 | - | TRBV30 | CAMGGLAGPYNEQFF | TGTGCGATGGGGGGCCTAGCGGGACCGTACAATGAGCAGTTCTTC
TRBJ1-4 | - | - | TRBV6-5 | CASSYAGTSNEKLFF | TGTGCCAGCAGTTACGCCGGGACAAGTAATGAAAAACTGTTTTTT
TRBJ2-5 | TRBD1 | - | TRBV5-1 | CASSPDRETQYF | TGCGCCAGCAGCCCGGACAGGGAGACCCAGTACTTC
TRBJ1-1 | TRBD1 | few | TRBV7-9 | CSSSFEGAGTEAFF | TGTTCTAGCAGCTTCGAGGGGGCGGGAACTGAAGCTTTCTTT
TRBJ2-1 | - | - | TRBV11-3 | CASRNSKGGRDYNEQFF | TGTGCCAGCAGAAATTCAAAGGGCGGCAGGGATTACAATGAGCAGTTCTTC
TRBJ2-3 | - | - | TRBV30 | CAWTGSGTDTQYF | TGTGCCTGGACCGGGTCCGGAACAGATACGCAGTATTTT